This T cell receptor beta chain was sequenced in a study of control samples from healthy donors and cancer patients. Germline CDR1 reads SGHVS; CDR2 reads FQNEAQ. Trimming pared 1 base from V and 0 bases from J, leaving 16 bases between. This CDR3 is 17 amino acids long. Assay: immunoSEQ multiplex PCR; the TCRdb copy retains only in-frame clones and omits some. The repertoire consists of 50,000 to 55,000 clones, with around 90% occurring once and the leading ten covering 1.6%. Sequencing input: PBMCs. This clonotype originated in a man aged 40-55 years with colorectal cancer. The rearrangement joins TRBV7-8 to TRBJ2-7, with D possibly matching TRBD2 (7 bases). CDR3 sequence: CASSLDYAGASSYEQYF. The DNA of the CDR3 is TGTGCCAGCAGCTTAGATTATGCGGGGGCCAGCTCCTACGAGCAGTACTTC.